Listed here is a single TCR beta chain. Its antigen remains unidentified. Treatment here: roughly ten-day PBMC culture with coronavirus spike peptide pools or control peptides (ViraFEST assay). Days 3 and 7 saw half the medium swapped for fresh IL-2 medium. This sample stems from a study of vaccination and CD4 T cells after COVID-19. Across the study: Cultures designated as controls were supplied with a CEFX pool, an HIV-1 Nef pool, or no peptide. Broader study findings: In median terms, SARS-CoV-2-reactive clonotypes went from 21 to 38, a nonsignificant rise.

At the Johns Hopkins FTIC core, DNA taken from cultured CD4+ T cells was sequenced by way of the Oncomine TCR Beta short-read assay. TCRdb independently ran MiXCR on the PCR reads; one entry per CDR3 protein. Found here are over 10,000 distinct CDR3 sequences, approximately 50% of them singletons; the top ten hold approximately 15%. Trimming took off 0 bases at V and 7 bases at J, with 11 bases between the two ends. CDR3 length: 14 residues. Germline loops: CDR1 SGHKS, CDR2 YYEKEE (reference sequence). The chain recombines TRBV5-5 with TRBJ1-5; TRBD1 is a possible D gene (6 bases). Sequencing used CD4+ T cells from blood, cultured in vitro. The clonotype originates from a human donor who had recovered from COVID-19. Written as DNA, the CDR3 is TGTGCCAGCAGCTTGGATGGGGGACAACAGCCCCAGCATTTT. Amino acids: CASSLDGGQQPQHF.